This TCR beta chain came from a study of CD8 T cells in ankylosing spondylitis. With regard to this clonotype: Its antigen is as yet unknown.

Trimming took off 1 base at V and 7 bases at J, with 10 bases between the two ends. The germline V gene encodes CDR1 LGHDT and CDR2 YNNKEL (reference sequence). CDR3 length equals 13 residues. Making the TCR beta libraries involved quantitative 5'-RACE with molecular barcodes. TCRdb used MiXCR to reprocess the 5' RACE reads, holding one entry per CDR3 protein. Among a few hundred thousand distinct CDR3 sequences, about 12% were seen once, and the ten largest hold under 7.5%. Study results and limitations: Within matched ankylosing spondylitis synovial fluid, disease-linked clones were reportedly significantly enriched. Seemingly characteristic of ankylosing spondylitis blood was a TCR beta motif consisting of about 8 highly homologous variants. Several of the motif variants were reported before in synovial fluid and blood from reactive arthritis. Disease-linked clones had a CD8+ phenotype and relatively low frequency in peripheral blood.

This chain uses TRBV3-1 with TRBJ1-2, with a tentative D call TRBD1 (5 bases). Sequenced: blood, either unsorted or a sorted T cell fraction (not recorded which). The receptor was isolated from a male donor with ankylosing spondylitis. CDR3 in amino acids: CASSQGLGAGYTF. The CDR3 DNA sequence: TGTGCCAGCAGCCAAGGGCTCGGGGCTGGCTACACCTTC. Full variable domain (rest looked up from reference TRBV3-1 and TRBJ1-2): DTAVSQTPKYLVTQMGNDKSIKCEQNLGHDTMYWYKQDSKKFLKIMFSYNNKELIINETVPNRFSPKSPDKAHLNLHINSLELGDSAVYFCASSQGLGAGYTFGSGTRLTVV.